These 23 T cell receptor beta chains came from one sample sequenced in a study of T cell repertoires in cytomegalovirus infection. TCRdb fed the reads into MiXCR, producing one record per CDR3 protein. The profile shows around 630,000 distinct CDR3 sequences, roughly 24% of them singletons. The sequenced sample was CD8+ T cells from PBMCs. The source of these receptors is a human donor in good health (CMV status not recorded). Some clones in this sample may be carry-over from other donors' samples.

The chain couples TRBV7-2 to TRBJ2-7, with 7 bases aligning to TRBD2. Trimming cost V 6 bases and J 0 bases; bases outside gene matches: 17. Germline CDR1 and CDR2: SGHTA and FQGNSA. The CDR3 extends over 18 amino acids. The CDR3 reads CASRPIGAWAGDSYEQYV. DNA of the CDR3: TGTGCCAGCAGACCGATCGGCGCGTGGGCGGGGGACTCCTACGAGCAGTACGTC.

J is TRBJ2-1 and V is TRBV6-2 or TRBV6-3, with 9 bases fitting TRBD2. V dropped 7 bases and J dropped 4; count of bases not matched to a gene: 11. CDR1 is MNHEY, CDR2 SVGEGT, per germline. This CDR3 comprises 16 residues. The CDR3 is CASTPPSGTLYNEQFF. The CDR3 nucleotides are TGTGCCAGCACCCCTCCTAGCGGGACTTTATACAATGAGCAGTTCTTC.

A single count supports this clonotype. The junction differs from germline at one of its ends, possibly a read error. The chain uses TRBV7-7 and TRBJ2-2; TRBD1 or TRBD2 may be the D gene (6 bases each). CDR3 length: 15 amino acids. Germline CDR1 SSHAT, CDR2 FNYEAQ (reference sequence). CDR3 coding DNA: TGTGCTAGCAGCCCGAGGGGGACTGCACAAGGGGAGCTGTTTTTT. Its translation is CASSPRGTAQGELFF.

CDR3 sequence: CASSYSGRGLETQYF. Here the CDR3 DNA reads TGTGCCAGCAGTTACTCGGGCAGGGGGCTTGAGACCCAGTACTTC. The V gene is TRBV6-5, the J gene TRBJ2-5, with 8 bases identical to TRBD1. The V and J ends lost 0 bases and 5 bases, in that order; junction bases with no gene match: 5. Per germline, CDR1 MNHEY and CDR2 SVGAGI. The CDR3 totals 15 residues.

The chain joins TRBV20-1 to TRBJ2-3, with 7 bases lining up with TRBD2. The CDR3 spans 14 residues. Germline CDR1 reads DFQATT; CDR2 reads SNEGSKA (reference sequence). Trimming cost V 6 bases and J 0 bases; bases outside gene matches: 6. The CDR3 nucleotides read TGCAGTGCACCTAGCGGCTATAGCACAGATACGCAGTATTTT. It codes for CSAPSGYSTDTQYF.

The rearrangement joins TRBV4-2 to TRBJ2-3; possibly TRBD1 for D (6 bases). Germline V lookup: CDR1 LGHNA, CDR2 YNFKEQ. Trimming stripped 2 bases from V and 4 bases from J, with 16 bases between. CDR3 size: 16 residues. The DNA for the CDR3 is TGTGCCAGCAGCCAAATCCTGACAGGTCTAGCAGATACGCAGTATTTT. It encodes CASSQILTGLADTQYF.

This clonotype has a handful of counts. The chain combines TRBV6-2 or TRBV6-3 with TRBJ2-7, with a tentative D call TRBD2 (6 bases). This CDR3 region has 14 residues. Trimming took 5 bases from V and 0 from J, leaving 11 bases between them. Germline lookup yields CDR1 MNHEY and CDR2 SVGEGT. The CDR3: CASSIAGSSYEQYV. The CDR3, as DNA: TGTGCCAGCAGTATAGCCGGGAGCTCCTACGAGCAGTACGTC.

The rearrangement uses TRBV2 and TRBJ2-4, with 7 nucleotides matching TRBD1. This CDR3 is 16 amino acids long. Germline trimming cut 9 bases from V and 0 bases from J; bases unmatched to any gene: 11. Germline CDR1 reads SNHLY; CDR2 reads FYNNEI. The CDR3 coding sequence is TGTGCCAGTACCCTTGAGGGACAGCTAGCCAAAAACATTCAGTACTTC. Translated, it gives CASTLEGQLAKNIQYF.

The gene calls are TRBV4-2 and TRBJ2-1; 9 bases fit TRBD2. Germline loops: CDR1 LGHNA, CDR2 YNFKEQ. The CDR3 loop spans 17 amino acids. J lost 2 bases, V lost 0 bases, and 5 bases had no gene match. The CDR3 protein is CASSQEASSGAYNEQFF. CDR3 DNA sequence: TGTGCCAGCAGCCAAGAGGCTTCTAGCGGGGCCTACAATGAGCAGTTCTTC.

This clonotype was counted many times. This chain joins TRBV7-8 and TRBJ2-3; D gene ambiguous. With 7 bases removed from V and 4 bases from J, the gap between germline ends came to 9 bases. The CDR3 extends over 12 amino acids. CDR1 and CDR2 (germline): SGHVS, FQNEAQ. CDR3 in amino acids: CASNDFPDTQYF. The CDR3 coding sequence is TGTGCCAGCAACGACTTTCCAGATACGCAGTATTTT.

In regard to this clonotype: One end of the junction does not line up with germline, which may come from a read error. V and J are TRBV29-1 and TRBJ2-5; TRBD2 matches at 8 bases. Looked up from germline, CDR1 is SQVTM and CDR2 is ANQGSEA. The CDR3 consists of 15 residues. DNA of the CDR3: TGCAACGTTGAAGGAGTAGCGGGGTACCAAGAGACCCAGTACTTC. This gives the protein CNVEGVAGYQETQYF.

This clonotype has just a few counts. CDR3 protein: CASSLHAGSHTGELFF. In nucleotides, the CDR3 is TGTGCCAGCAGCCTGCACGCAGGAAGTCACACCGGGGAGCTGTTTTTT. The gene calls are TRBV27 and TRBJ2-2; D is unclear. Germline CDR1 MNHEY, CDR2 SMNVEV (reference sequence). This CDR3 has 16 residues. V lost 6 bases to trimming and J lost 3 bases, with 17 bases between them.

With respect to this clonotype: This could be a read error, since a much larger clone is one nucleotide away. The chain employs TRBV11-2 and TRBJ2-3, with 8 bases lining up with TRBD2. This CDR3 contains 19 residues. The germline gives CDR1 SGHAT, CDR2 FQNNGV. The CDR3 region has the DNA TGTGCCAGCAGCTTACCCTACAAGGGCGGGGGGTCTAGCACAGATATGCAGTATTTT. It translates to CASSLPYKGGGSSTDMQYF. The variable domain in full, with the rest retrieved from reference TRBV11-2 and TRBJ2-3, is EAGVAQSPRYKIIEKRQSVAFWCNPISGHATLYWYQQILGQGPKLLIQFQNNGVVDDSQLPKDRFSAERLKGVDSTLKIQPAKLEDSAVYLCASSLPYKGGGSSTDMQYFGPGTRLTVL.

This chain joins TRBV28 and TRBJ1-6; no reliable D call. Trimming shortened V by 8 bases and J by 8 bases, and 22 bases separated the two germline ends. The CDR3 is made up of 16 amino acids. In germline, CDR1 is MDHEN, CDR2 SYDVKM. The DNA for the CDR3 is TGTGCCAGCGGCCCATTACAAAGTGTTTGGGATTCACCCCTCCACTTT. Protein product: CASGPLQSVWDSPLHF.

DNA for the CDR3: TGTGCCAGCAGGCCTAGCGGGGGGGCCAGGGAGCAGTACTTC. Protein sequence: CASRPSGGAREQYF. J is TRBJ2-7 and V is TRBV27; 12 bases align to TRBD2. The CDR3 totals 14 residues. Germline trimming cut 6 bases from V and 7 bases from J; bases unmatched to any gene: 7. The germline CDR1 and CDR2 sequences are MNHEY and SMNVEV (reference sequence).

This rearrangement joins TRBV6-1 to TRBJ1-2; D gene uncertain. The CDR3 has 14 amino acids. Looked up from germline, CDR1 is MNHNS and CDR2 is SASEGT. V lost 3 bases, J lost 4 bases, and 12 bases lay in between. The CDR3 loop is CASSDPRDPYGYTF. CDR3 DNA: TGTGCCAGCAGTGACCCGCGAGATCCCTATGGCTACACCTTC.

The chain is built from TRBV2 and TRBJ2-1; maybe TRBD1 (6 bases). Trimming left V 10 bases short and J 9 bases short, with 19 bases between. Germline V gene data show CDR1 as SNHLY and CDR2 as FYNNEI. CDR3 size: 13 residues. The CDR3 nucleotides are TGTGCCATTACGGACAGCCGACGGAGTGAGCAGTTCTTC. Encoded protein: CAITDSRRSEQFF.

This clonotype was counted many times. The rearrangement links TRBV12-3 or TRBV12-4 to TRBJ1-1, with D unclear. CDR3 length equals 11 residues. V was trimmed by 4 bases and J by 9 bases, leaving 9 bases between them. DNA for the CDR3: TGTGCCAGCAGTTCGTCCGCCCAAGCTTTCTTT. It yields the protein CASSSSAQAFF.

This clonotype has a handful of counts. V and J are TRBV6-2 or TRBV6-3 and TRBJ2-5, with D perhaps matching TRBD2 (5 bases). The CDR3 has 18 residues. Germline CDR1 and CDR2: MNHEY and SVGEGT. Trimming cost V 2 bases and J 4 bases, with 23 bases left between them. CDR3 sequence reads: CASSYVAAVKREIETQYF. The CDR3 DNA is TGTGCCAGCAGTTACGTTGCTGCGGTTAAAAGGGAGATAGAGACCCAGTACTTC.

The gene calls are TRBV7-9 and TRBJ2-7, with D possibly TRBD2 on 6 matching bases. Trimming left V 1 base short and J 11 bases short, with 12 bases between. Germline V lookup: CDR1 SEHNR, CDR2 FQNEAQ (reference sequence). There are 12 residues in the CDR3. Here the CDR3 reads CASSLGASGEYF. The CDR3 DNA reads TGTGCCAGCAGCTTAGGGGCCTCGGGAGAGTACTTC.

This clonotype was picked up a small number of times. V and J are TRBV2 and TRBJ2-3; D is undetermined. The germline CDR1 and CDR2 sequences are SNHLY and FYNNEI. With 4 bases removed from V and 13 bases from J, the gap between germline ends came to 12 bases. The length of the CDR3 is 11 residues. The CDR3 DNA sequence: TGTGCCAGCAGTGGGGCCCTCCGTGAGTATTTT. This sequence encodes CASSGALREYF.

This clonotype has ten or more counts. The chain uses TRBV7-2 and TRBJ2-1; 8 bases map to TRBD1. This CDR3 spans 13 amino acids. With 7 bases clipped from V and 8 bases from J, the junction kept 7 bases outside the gene matches. The germline CDR1 and CDR2 sequences are SGHTA and FQGNSA. CDR3 amino acids: CASTPGGRDEQFF. In DNA, the CDR3 is TGTGCCAGCACCCCAGGGGGCCGTGATGAGCAGTTCTTC.

There are many counts of this clonotype. V and J are TRBV6-2 or TRBV6-3 and TRBJ2-1; D ambiguous. Germline V CDR1 and CDR2: MNHEY, SVGEGT. V lost 5 bases and J 9 bases, leaving 14 bases between the germline ends. The CDR3 has 13 amino acids. The CDR3 sequence: CASSPRVTFEQFF. CDR3 in DNA: TGTGCCAGCAGTCCACGGGTGACCTTTGAGCAGTTCTTC.